A single sample is the source of the 7 T cell receptor beta chains below, sequenced in a study of control samples from healthy donors and cancer patients. Sequencing used immunoSEQ multiplex PCR; TCRdb keeps in-frame clones, though not all of them. The sample records about 100,000 clones, approximately 84% being singletons. The sample comprised blood. These receptors were taken from a man between 18 and 29 years old in good health.

This CDR3 reads CASSYRGSSGNTIYF. CDR3 coding DNA: TGTGCCAGCAGTTATCGGGGGTCCTCTGGAAACACCATATATTTT. J is TRBJ1-3 and V is TRBV6-5; the D gene is possibly TRBD1 (5 bases). Trimming pared 3 bases from V and 0 bases from J, leaving 9 bases between. The germline V gene has CDR1 MNHEY and CDR2 SVGAGI. This CDR3 is built from 15 residues.

The chain combines TRBV12-5 with TRBJ2-5; no clear D. Trimming removed 3 bases from V and 7 bases from J, with 12 bases in between. Germline V lookup: CDR1 LGHNT, CDR2 FRNRAP. This CDR3 has 13 amino acids. CDR3 coding DNA: TGTGCTAGTGGTTTAGAGGCGTACGGGACCCAGTACTTC. This sequence encodes CASGLEAYGTQYF. The variable domain in full, with the rest retrieved from reference TRBV12-5 and TRBJ2-5, is DARVTQTPRHKVTEMGQEVTMRCQPILGHNTVFWYRQTMMQGLELLAYFRNRAPLDDSGMPKDRFSAEMPDATLATLKIQPSEPRDSAVYFCASGLEAYGTQYFGPGTRLLVL.

J is TRBJ1-1 and V is TRBV6-2 or TRBV6-3, with 7 bases that match TRBD1. CDR1 and CDR2 from the germline V gene are MNHEY and SVGEGT. Trimming removed 6 bases from V and 4 bases from J; junction bases left unmatched: 20. CDR3 size: 18 residues. CDR3 sequence reads: CASSPSRQGLQGRTEAFF. As DNA, the CDR3 is TGTGCCAGCAGCCCCAGTCGACAGGGACTTCAAGGTCGCACTGAAGCTTTCTTT.

This clone was seen more than once but under ten times. In DNA form, the CDR3 reads TGTGCCAGCAGCCTCGACAGCAATCAGCCCCAGCATTTT. It specifies CASSLDSNQPQHF. The genes are TRBV7-6 and TRBJ1-5; unclear D gene. This CDR3 spans 13 amino acids. V was pared by 5 bases and J by 1 base, with 6 bases between. Germline V gives CDR1 SGHVS, CDR2 FNYEAQ.

The chain has TRBV7-2 and TRBJ2-5; TRBD1 or TRBD2 may be the D gene (6 bases each). Germline V lookup: CDR1 SGHTA, CDR2 FQGNSA. This CDR3 is built from 16 residues. Trimming shortened V by 2 bases and J by 4 bases, and 17 bases separated the two germline ends. CDR3 DNA: TGTGCCAGCAGCTTAATGGGGGGCCTGGTTTCAGAGACCCAGTACTTC. Protein: CASSLMGGLVSETQYF.

The genes are TRBV5-1 and TRBJ2-5; D uncertain. The germline gives CDR1 SGHRS, CDR2 YFSETQ. V shed 0 bases and J shed 5 bases, with 14 bases lying between them. This CDR3 has 15 residues. CDR3: CASSLDQAPWETQYF. The CDR3 bases are TGCGCCAGCAGCTTGGACCAGGCGCCTTGGGAGACCCAGTACTTC.

V usage is TRBV11-2 and J usage is TRBJ2-7, with 10 positions matching TRBD1. The CDR3 is 14 amino acids. The V and J ends lost 5 bases and 10 bases, in that order; junction bases with no gene match: 11. Per germline, CDR1 SGHAT and CDR2 FQNNGV. This CDR3 is CASSPSTGGSIQYF. The CDR3 bases are TGTGCCAGCAGCCCGTCGACAGGGGGCTCTATTCAGTACTTC. The full variable domain, its missing parts supplied by reference TRBV11-2 and TRBJ2-7, is EAGVAQSPRYKIIEKRQSVAFWCNPISGHATLYWYQQILGQGPKLLIQFQNNGVVDDSQLPKDRFSAERLKGVDSTLKIQPAKLEDSAVYLCASSPSTGGSIQYFGPGTRLTVT.